This paragraph covers one T cell receptor (beta chain) sequence. CDR3 size: 12 residues. V was clipped by 1 base and J by 8 bases, with 7 bases between them. In germline, CDR1 is MGHRA, CDR2 YSYEKL. TCRdb reprocessed the 5' RACE reads with MiXCR, giving one entry per CDR3 protein. The data hold around 690,000 distinct CDR3 sequences, with 21% observed a single time. This entry belongs to a study of identical twins. These data were also filed under a second study, of T cells expressing NK-cell markers. Per that study: Most of the eight sequenced donors were HCMV-seropositive; one was seronegative. Leadership of the CD3+CD56-NKG2C+ fraction also belonged to these clonotypes in a few donors.

The material sequenced was PBMCs. The TCR originated in a woman between 18 and 30 years old in good health. The chain couples TRBV4-1 to TRBJ2-3; D gene ambiguous. This CDR3 reads CASSQGPGTQYF. In nucleotides, the CDR3 is TGCGCCAGCAGCCAAGGCCCGGGTACGCAGTATTTT.